This T cell receptor (beta chain) is drawn from a study of control samples from healthy donors and cancer patients. Some clones are missing from TCRdb's copy, which holds only in-frame ones; the method was immunoSEQ multiplex PCR. The data hold approximately 100,000 clones, with about four fifths observed a single time. This clone was seen more than once but under ten times. Input material: PBMCs. This receptor was taken from a man between 70 and 80 years old with lung cancer.

CDR3 sequence: CASSKGLQETQYF. The CDR3 nucleotides are TGTGCCAGTAGTAAGGGGCTCCAAGAGACCCAGTACTTC. This chain links TRBV19 with TRBJ2-5; TRBD1 is a possible D gene (5 bases). This CDR3 contains 13 residues. Trimming left V 4 bases short and J 1 base short, with 7 bases between. Germline CDR1 and CDR2: LNHDA and SQIVND (reference sequence).